The clone carrying this TCR beta chain was counted many times. The sample originates from a study of CD8+CD57+ T cells in acquired aplastic anemia. Study details: Each DNA sample taken from sorted CD4+ and CD8+ cells came to about 3 ug on average.

The CDR3 length is 12 residues. V lost 11 bases and J 4 bases, leaving 12 bases between the germline ends. Germline V gives CDR1 SEHNR, CDR2 FQNEAQ (reference sequence). TCR beta VDJ and CDR3 profiles were obtained from a genomic DNA template. Using its own MiXCR run on the reads, TCRdb lists one record per CDR3 protein. The sample includes some 140,000 distinct CDR3 sequences, about 40% seen only once; the top ten take roughly 8.9%. The clonotype was recovered from a human donor in good health, serving as a control. The rearrangement joins TRBV7-9 to TRBJ1-3; D call uncertain. Sequenced: sorted CD4+, CD8+, or CD8+CD57+ T cells (not recorded which) from PBMCs. Here the CDR3 reads CAPYRWGNTIYF. The CDR3 coding sequence is TGTGCCCCATATCGTTGGGGAAACACCATATATTTT. Full variable domain (outside the CDR3, taken from reference TRBV7-9 and TRBJ1-3): DTGVSQNPRHKITKRGQNVTFRCDPISEHNRLYWYRQTLGQGPEFLTYFQNEAQLEKSRLLSDRFSAERPKGSFSTLEIQRTEQGDSAMYLCAPYRWGNTIYFGEGSWLTVV.